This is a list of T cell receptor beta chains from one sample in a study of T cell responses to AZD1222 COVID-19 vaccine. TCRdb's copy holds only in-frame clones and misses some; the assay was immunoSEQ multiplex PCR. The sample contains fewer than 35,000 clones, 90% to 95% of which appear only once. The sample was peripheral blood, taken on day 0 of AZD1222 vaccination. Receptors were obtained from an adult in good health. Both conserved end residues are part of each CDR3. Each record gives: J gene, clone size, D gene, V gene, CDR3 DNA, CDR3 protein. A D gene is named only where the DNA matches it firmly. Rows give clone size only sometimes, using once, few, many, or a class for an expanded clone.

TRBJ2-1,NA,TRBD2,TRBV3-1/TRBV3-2,TGTGCCAGCAGCCAAGATCCTAGCGGGGGCCTGAATGAGCAGTTCTTC,CASSQDPSGGLNEQFF
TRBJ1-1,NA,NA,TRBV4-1,TGCGCCAGCAGCCAAGAACGGATAGGGATGAACACTGAAGCTTTCTTT,CASSQERIGMNTEAFF
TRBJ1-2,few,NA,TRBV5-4,TGTGCCAGCAGCGCAGCATTTAACTATGGCTACACCTTC,CASSAAFNYGYTF
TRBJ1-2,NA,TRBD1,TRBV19,TGTGCCAGTAGTAGCCGGGACAGGGGAGGCGGTAACTATGGCTACACCTTC,CASSSRDRGGGNYGYTF
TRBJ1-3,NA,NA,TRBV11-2,TGTGCCAGCAGCTTAAACTCGCAGGCGAGAAACACCATATATTTT,CASSLNSQARNTIYF
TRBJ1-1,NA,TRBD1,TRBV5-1,TGCGCCAGCAGCTTGGCCGGGACAGGTATGACTGAAGCTTTCTTT,CASSLAGTGMTEAFF
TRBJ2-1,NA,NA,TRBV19,TGTGCCAGTACCCGGCAGCCACGCGATGAGCAGTTCTTC,CASTRQPRDEQFF
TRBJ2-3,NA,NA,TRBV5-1,TGCGCCAGCGGACGCGTTCTCGAAGATACGCAGTATTTT,CASGRVLEDTQYF
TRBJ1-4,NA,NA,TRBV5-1,TGCGCCAGCAGCCCCCAGAGGGGCAGTGGCACTAATGAAAAACTGTTTTTT,CASSPQRGSGTNEKLFF
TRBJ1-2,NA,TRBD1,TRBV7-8,TGTGCCAGCAGCTATTCGACAGGGGGCACGGGGGGCTACACCTTC,CASSYSTGGTGGYTF
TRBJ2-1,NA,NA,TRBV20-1,TGCAGTGCTAGTCCCCTGTTGAGCGGAAACTACAATGAGCAGTTCTTC,CSASPLLSGNYNEQFF
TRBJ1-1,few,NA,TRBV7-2,TGTGCCAGCAGTCAAGACAGGTCGAACACTGAAGCTTTCTTT,CASSQDRSNTEAFF
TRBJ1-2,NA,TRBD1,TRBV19,TGTGCCAGTAGTACCCGGGGACAGGGGGCGAATGGCTACACCTTC,CASSTRGQGANGYTF
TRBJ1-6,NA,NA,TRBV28,TGTGCCAGCAGAGGACAAGTCAATTCACCCCTCCACTTT,CASRGQVNSPLHF
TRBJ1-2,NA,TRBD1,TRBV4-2,TGTGCCAGCAGCCAAGGGTTTCCCAGGGGGGGCTATGGCTACACCTTC,CASSQGFPRGGYGYTF
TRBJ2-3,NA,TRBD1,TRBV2,TGTGCCAGCACGGGACACAGGGGTACAGATACGCAGTATTTT,CASTGHRGTDTQYF
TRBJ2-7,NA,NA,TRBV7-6,TGTGCCAGCAGCAGCAACCAGGGGGGAATCTACGAGCAGTACTTC,CASSSNQGGIYEQYF
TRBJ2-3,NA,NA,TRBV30,TGTGCCTGGAGTGTTGGAGGACAGTGGGATACGCAGTATTTT,CAWSVGGQWDTQYF
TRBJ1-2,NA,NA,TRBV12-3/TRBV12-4,TGTGCCAGCAGTTTAGGGGGGGCGCGGGGCTACACCTTC,CASSLGGARGYTF
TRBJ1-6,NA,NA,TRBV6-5,TGTGCCAGCAGTTATTCGACAGGTGGTAATTCACCCCTCCACTTT,CASSYSTGGNSPLHF
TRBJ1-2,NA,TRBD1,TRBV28,TGTGCCAGCAGTTTCGGGGACAGCTCCGTCTTCAACTATGGCTACACCTTC,CASSFGDSSVFNYGYTF
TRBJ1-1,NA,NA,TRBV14,TGTGCCAGCAGCCAAGACCTCCGGACTGAAGCTTTCTTT,CASSQDLRTEAFF
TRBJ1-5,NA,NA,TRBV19,TGTGCCAGTAGTACGCACGATTCCGGGGGGAAGCAGCCCCAGCATTTT,CASSTHDSGGKQPQHF
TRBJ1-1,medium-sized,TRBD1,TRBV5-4,TGTGCCAGCAGCTTACAGGGGCCGGCGGCCACTGAAGCTTTCTTT,CASSLQGPAATEAFF
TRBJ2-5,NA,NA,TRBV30,TGTGCCTGGAGTGGGTCGCACGGAGGGGTAGAGACCCAGTACTTC,CAWSGSHGGVETQYF
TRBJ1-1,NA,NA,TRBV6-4,TGTGCCAGCAGTTCTTCCTCGTTGGGGGACACTGAAGCTTTCTTT,CASSSSSLGDTEAFF
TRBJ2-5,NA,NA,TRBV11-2,TGTGCCAGCAGCTTAGGGCTAGCGATAGGGACCCAGTACTTC,CASSLGLAIGTQYF
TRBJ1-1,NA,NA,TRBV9,TGTGCCAGCAGCGTAGGACAGGCCCCGGGAGGCACTGAAGCTTTCTTT,CASSVGQAPGGTEAFF
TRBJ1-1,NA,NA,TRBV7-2,TGTGCCAGCAGCTTACCGGGACTTACGAACACTGAAGCTTTCTTT,CASSLPGLTNTEAFF
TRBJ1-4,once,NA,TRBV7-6,TGTGCCAGCAGCCCCTTAATTTCAACTAATGAAAAACTGTTTTTT,CASSPLISTNEKLFF
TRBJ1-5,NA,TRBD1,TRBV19,TGTGCCAGTAGTACCGACAGGGAACAGCCCCAGCATTTT,CASSTDREQPQHF
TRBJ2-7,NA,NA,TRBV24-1,TGTGCCACCAGTGGACTCGTCTCCTACGAGCAGTACTTC,CATSGLVSYEQYF
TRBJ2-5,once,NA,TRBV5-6,TGTGCCAGCAGCCGGAAACAACATTTCCAAGAGACCCAGTACTTC,CASSRKQHFQETQYF
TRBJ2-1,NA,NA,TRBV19,TGTGCCAGTAGTATCCGCCCCGGGACTGGCTACAATGAGCAGTTCTTC,CASSIRPGTGYNEQFF
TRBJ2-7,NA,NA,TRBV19,TGTGCCAGTAGTTCACAGCTTACAACCTACGAGCAGTACTTC,CASSSQLTTYEQYF
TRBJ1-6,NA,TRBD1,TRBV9,TGTGCCAGCAGCGTAGATGGACAGGGGGGGTCACCCCTCCACTTT,CASSVDGQGGSPLHF
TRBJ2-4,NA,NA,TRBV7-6,TGTGCCAGCAGCTTAGGCAGGGTGGGAAACATTCAGTACTTC,CASSLGRVGNIQYF
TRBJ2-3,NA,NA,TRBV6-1,TGTGCCAGCAGTGAATACGTGGGGCGGACAGATACGCAGTATTTT,CASSEYVGRTDTQYF
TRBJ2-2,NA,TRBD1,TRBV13,TGTGCCAGCAGCACCTCGGACAGGGCGGGGAACACCGGGGAGCTGTTTTTT,CASSTSDRAGNTGELFF
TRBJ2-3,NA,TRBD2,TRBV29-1,TGCAGCGTTTTTAGCGGGGGGAACACAGATACGCAGTATTTT,CSVFSGGNTDTQYF
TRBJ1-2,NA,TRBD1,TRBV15,TGTGCCACCAGCTCAAGAACCAAAGGGCAGGGGGCCTTTTTCTATGGCTACACCTTC,CATSSRTKGQGAFFYGYTF
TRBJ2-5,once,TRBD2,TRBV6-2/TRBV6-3,TGTGCCAGCAGCGGACTAGTGGTGCGACAAGAGACCCAGTACTTC,CASSGLVVRQETQYF
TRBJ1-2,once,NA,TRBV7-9,TGTGCCAGCAGCTTAGTTGGGGCCCTCCCAGGAGAAGGCTACACCTTC,CASSLVGALPGEGYTF
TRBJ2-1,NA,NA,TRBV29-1,TGCAGCGTTGCCCTCAATGAGCAGTTCTTC,CSVALNEQFF
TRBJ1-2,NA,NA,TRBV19,TGTGCCAGTAGTATATTCGTAGGATTTAACTATGGCTACACCTTC,CASSIFVGFNYGYTF
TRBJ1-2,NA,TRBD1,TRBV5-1,TGCGCCAGCAGTTCCACAGGGGGCTCGTATGGCTACACCTTC,CASSSTGGSYGYTF
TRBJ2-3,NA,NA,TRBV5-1,TGCGCCAGCACCACGGGGGCCCGCACAGATACGCAGTATTTT,CASTTGARTDTQYF
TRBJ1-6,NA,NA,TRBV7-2,TGTGCCAGCAGCTTAGACAGGCAGTATAATTCACCCCTCCACTTT,CASSLDRQYNSPLHF
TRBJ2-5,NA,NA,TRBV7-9,TGTGCCAGCTCCCTAAGGAGGCAAGAGACCCAGTACTTC,CASSLRRQETQYF
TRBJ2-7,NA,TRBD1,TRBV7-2,TGTGCCAGCGGACAGGGTTACGAGCAGTACTTC,CASGQGYEQYF
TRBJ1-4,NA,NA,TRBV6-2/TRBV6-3,TGTGCCAGCAGTTACAACGTTGGTAGGGATGAAAAACTGTTTTTT,CASSYNVGRDEKLFF
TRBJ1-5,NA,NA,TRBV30,TGTGCCTGGAGTGTAGGACGCGGCAATCAGCCCCAGCATTTT,CAWSVGRGNQPQHF
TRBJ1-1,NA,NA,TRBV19,TGTGCCAGTAGTATAGGGCAGGATCCTATGAACACTGAAGCTTTCTTT,CASSIGQDPMNTEAFF
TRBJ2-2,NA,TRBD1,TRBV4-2,TGTGCCAGCAGCCAGCCGGGACAGCCTACCGGGGAGCTGTTTTTT,CASSQPGQPTGELFF
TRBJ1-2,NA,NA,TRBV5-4,TGTGCCAGCACCAGGGATCCCCAGGGCTACGGCTACACCTTC,CASTRDPQGYGYTF
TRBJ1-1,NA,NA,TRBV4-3,TGCGCCAGCAGCCAAGCGTGGGGTTCGGGCACTGAAGCTTTCTTT,CASSQAWGSGTEAFF